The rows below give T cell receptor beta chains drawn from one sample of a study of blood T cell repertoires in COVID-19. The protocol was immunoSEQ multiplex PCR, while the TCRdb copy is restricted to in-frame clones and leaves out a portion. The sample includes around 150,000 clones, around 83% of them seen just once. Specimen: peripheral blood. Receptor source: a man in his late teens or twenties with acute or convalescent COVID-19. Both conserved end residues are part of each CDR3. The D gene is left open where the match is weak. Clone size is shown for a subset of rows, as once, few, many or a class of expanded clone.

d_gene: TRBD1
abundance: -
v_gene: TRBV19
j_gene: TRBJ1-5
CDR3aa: CASSKIQGGDQPQHF
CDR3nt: TGTGCCAGTAGTAAAATCCAGGGGGGCGACCAGCCCCAGCATTTT

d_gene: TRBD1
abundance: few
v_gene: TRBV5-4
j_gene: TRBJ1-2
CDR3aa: CASSFGQGKAYGYTF
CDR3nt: TGTGCCAGCAGCTTCGGACAGGGGAAGGCCTATGGCTACACCTTC

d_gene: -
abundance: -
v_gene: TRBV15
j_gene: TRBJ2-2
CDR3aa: CATSRDLNAAGELFF
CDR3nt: TGTGCCACCAGCAGAGATCTGAACGCAGCCGGGGAGCTGTTTTTT

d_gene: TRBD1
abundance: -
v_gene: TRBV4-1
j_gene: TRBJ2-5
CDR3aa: CASSPQGLKETQYF
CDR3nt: TGCGCCAGCAGCCCACAGGGGTTGAAAGAGACCCAGTACTTC

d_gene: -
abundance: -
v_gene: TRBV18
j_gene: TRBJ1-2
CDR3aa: CASSIGYGYTF
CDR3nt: TGTGCCAGCTCAATCGGCTATGGCTACACCTTC

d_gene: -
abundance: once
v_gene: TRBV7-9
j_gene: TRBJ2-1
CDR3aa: CASSLDRMRAMDEQFF
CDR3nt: TGTGCCAGCAGCTTAGACAGGATGCGAGCGATGGATGAGCAGTTCTTC

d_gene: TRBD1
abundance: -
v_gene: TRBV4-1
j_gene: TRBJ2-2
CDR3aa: CASSRTGGMTGELFF
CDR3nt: TGCGCCAGCAGCAGGACAGGGGGCATGACCGGGGAGCTGTTTTTT

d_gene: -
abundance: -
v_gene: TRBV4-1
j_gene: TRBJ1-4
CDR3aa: CASSPLPTNEKLFF
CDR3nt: TGCGCCAGCAGCCCCCTACCAACTAATGAAAAACTGTTTTTT

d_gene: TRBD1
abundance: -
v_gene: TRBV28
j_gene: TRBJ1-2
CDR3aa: CASTPAGDRGLGYTF
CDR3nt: TGTGCCAGCACCCCCGCCGGGGACAGGGGGCTAGGCTACACCTTC

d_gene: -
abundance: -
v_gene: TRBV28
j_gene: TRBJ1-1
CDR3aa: CASIPYRNTEAFF
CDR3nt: TGTGCCAGCATCCCCTATAGGAACACTGAAGCTTTCTTT

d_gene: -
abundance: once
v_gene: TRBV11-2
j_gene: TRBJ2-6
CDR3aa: CASSLGPRSSGANVLTF
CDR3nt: TGTGCCAGCAGCTTAGGCCCTCGGAGCTCTGGGGCCAACGTCCTGACTTTC

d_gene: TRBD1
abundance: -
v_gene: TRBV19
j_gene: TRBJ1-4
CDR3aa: CASSTGQGTTNEKLFF
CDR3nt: TGTGCCAGTAGTACTGGACAGGGGACAACTAATGAAAAACTGTTTTTT

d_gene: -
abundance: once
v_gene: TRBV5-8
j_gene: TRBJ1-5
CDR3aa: CASSLLGLLNQPQHF
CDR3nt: TGTGCCAGCAGCTTACTGGGACTGCTGAATCAGCCCCAGCATTTT

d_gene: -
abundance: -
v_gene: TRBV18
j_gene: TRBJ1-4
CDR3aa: CASSPVGYNEKLFF
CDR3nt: TGTGCCAGCTCACCGGTCGGTTATAATGAAAAACTGTTTTTT

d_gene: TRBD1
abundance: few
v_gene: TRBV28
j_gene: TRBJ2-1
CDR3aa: CASSPGTAYNEQFF
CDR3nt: TGTGCCAGCAGTCCAGGGACAGCTTACAATGAGCAGTTCTTC

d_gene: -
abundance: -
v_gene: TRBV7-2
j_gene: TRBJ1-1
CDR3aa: CASSRRAPNTEAFF
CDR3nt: TGTGCCAGCAGCCGGAGGGCTCCGAACACTGAAGCTTTCTTT

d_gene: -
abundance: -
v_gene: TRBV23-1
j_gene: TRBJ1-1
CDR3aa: CASSQGGQNTEAFF
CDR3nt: TGCGCCAGCAGTCAAGGGGGCCAGAACACTGAAGCTTTCTTT